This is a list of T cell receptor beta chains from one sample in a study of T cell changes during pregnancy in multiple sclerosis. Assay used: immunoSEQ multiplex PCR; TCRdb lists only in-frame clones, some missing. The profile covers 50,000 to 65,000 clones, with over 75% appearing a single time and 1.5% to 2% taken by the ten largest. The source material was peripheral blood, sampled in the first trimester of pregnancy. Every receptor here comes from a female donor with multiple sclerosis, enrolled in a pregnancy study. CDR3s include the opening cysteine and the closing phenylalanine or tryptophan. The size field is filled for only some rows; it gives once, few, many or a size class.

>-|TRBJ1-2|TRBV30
CAWGTGGNYGYTF
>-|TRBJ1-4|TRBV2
CASSPVLRGLFF
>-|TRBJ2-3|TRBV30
CAWSKLAGGPSTDTQYF
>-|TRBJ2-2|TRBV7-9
CASSLGGGVATGELFF
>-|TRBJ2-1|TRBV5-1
CASSLEGQSNEQFF
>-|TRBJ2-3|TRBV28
CASREQGADTQYF
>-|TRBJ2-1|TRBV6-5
CASSYGGRGGYNEQFF
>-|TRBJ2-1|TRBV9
CASSVAGTSGVEQFF
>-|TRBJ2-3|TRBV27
CASNLIAPSFADTQYF
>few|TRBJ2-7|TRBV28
CASSLQPSLGYEQYF
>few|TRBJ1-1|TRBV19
CASSKTEKGRSLSGTEAFF
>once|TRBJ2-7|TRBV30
CAWSVRARDEQYF
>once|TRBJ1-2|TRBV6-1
CASSVTGGGYGYTF
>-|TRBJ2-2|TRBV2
CASSVVATTGELFF
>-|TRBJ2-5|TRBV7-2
CASSSRPRTDAPKTQYF
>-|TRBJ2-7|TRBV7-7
CASSYPPQGSSIPYEQYF
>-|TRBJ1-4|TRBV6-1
CASSGAGGLANEKLFF
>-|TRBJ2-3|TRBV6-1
CASYRGQGTDTQYF
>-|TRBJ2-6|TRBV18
CASSPLGRVTGANVLTF
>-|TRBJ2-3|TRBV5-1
CASSLGTGGRDTQYF
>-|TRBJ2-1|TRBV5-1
CASSLEGTSLWGSYNEQFF
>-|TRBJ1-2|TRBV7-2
CASSLAPPAGVNGYTF
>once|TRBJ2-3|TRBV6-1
CASSEGWREWGDTQYF
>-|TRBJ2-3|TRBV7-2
CASSPRTSGITDTQYF
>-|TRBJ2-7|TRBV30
CAWSGGQSYEQYF
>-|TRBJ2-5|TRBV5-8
CASSLKGSGFGTQYF
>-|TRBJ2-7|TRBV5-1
CASSLAEAGGPTYEQYF
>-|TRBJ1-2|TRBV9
CASSVVEGKGYTF
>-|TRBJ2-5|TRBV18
CASSPQDAETQYF
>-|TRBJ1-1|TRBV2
CASSVDSYTEAFF
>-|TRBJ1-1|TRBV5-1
CASSLGRSGVGNTEAFF
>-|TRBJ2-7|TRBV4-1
CASSQGGDGGEQYF
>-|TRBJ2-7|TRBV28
CASTRGGGRAQYEQYF
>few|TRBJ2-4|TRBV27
CASSMRTPGGGGGWGTNSIQYF
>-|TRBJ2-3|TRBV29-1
CSVYTDTQYF
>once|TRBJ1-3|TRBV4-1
CASSQDRVSGNTIYF
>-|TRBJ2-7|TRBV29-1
CSAEQGAYEQYF
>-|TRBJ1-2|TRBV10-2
CASSGTGSQYGYTF
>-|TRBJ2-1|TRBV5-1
CASSQSLAGEGEQFF
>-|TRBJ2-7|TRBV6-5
CASSQDRGAYEQYF
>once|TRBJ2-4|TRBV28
CASSLWTGNIQYF